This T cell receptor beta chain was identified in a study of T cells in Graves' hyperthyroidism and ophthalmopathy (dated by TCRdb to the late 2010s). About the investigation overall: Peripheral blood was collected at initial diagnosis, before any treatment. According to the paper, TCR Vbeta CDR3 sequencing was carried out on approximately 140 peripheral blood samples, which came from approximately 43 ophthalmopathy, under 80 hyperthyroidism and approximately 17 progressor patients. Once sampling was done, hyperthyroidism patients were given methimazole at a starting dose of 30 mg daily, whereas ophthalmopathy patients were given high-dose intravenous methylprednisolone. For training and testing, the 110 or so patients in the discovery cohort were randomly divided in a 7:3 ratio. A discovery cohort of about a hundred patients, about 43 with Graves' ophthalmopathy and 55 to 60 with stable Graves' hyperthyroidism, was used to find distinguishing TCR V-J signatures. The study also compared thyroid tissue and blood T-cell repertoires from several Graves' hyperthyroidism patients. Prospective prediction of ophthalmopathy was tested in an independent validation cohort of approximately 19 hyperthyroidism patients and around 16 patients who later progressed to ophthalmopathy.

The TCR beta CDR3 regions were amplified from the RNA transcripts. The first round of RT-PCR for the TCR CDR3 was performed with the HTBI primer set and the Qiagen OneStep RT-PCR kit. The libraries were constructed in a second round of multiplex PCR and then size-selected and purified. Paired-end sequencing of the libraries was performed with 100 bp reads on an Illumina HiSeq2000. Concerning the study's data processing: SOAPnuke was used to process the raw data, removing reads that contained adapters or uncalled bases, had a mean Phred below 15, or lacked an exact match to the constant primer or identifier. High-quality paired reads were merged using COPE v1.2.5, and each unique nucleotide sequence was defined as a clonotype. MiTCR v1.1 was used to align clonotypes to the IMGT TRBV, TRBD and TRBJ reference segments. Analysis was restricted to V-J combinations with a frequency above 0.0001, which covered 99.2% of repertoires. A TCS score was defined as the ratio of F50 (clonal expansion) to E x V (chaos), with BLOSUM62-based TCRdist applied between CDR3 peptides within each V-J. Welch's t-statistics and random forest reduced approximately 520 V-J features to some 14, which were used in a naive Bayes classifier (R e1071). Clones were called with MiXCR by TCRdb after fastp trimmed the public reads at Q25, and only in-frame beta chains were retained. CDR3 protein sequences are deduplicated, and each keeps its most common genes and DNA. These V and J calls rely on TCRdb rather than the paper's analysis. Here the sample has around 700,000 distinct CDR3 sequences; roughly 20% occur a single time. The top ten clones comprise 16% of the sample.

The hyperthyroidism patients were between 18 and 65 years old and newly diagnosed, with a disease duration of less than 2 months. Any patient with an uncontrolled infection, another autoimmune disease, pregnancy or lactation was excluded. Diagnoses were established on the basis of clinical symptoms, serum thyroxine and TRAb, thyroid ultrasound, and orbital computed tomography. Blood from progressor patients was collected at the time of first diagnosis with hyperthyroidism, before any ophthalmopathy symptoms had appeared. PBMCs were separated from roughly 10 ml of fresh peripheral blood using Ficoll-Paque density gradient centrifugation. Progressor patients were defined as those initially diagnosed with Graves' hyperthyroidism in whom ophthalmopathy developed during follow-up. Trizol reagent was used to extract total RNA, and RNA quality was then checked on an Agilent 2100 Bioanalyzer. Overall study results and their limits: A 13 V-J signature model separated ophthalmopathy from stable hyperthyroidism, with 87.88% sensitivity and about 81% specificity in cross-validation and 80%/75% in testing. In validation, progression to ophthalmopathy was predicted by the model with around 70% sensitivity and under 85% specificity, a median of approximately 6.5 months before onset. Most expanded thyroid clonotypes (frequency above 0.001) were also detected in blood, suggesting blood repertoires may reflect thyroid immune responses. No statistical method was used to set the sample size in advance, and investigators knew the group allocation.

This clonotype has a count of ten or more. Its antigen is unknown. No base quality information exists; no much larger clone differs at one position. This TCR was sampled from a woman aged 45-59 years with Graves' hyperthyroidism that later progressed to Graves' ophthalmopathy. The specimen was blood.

The CDR3 region: CASSEAGGDEAFF. DNA sequence: TGTGCCAGCAGTGAAGCAGGGGGTGACGAAGCTTTCTTT. The sequence links TRBV6-1 to TRBJ1-1; a weak D assignment points to TRBD1 (6 bases agree). Including cysteine and phenylalanine, the CDR3 has 13 amino acids. The DNA shown is the 39-base CDR3, in frame from base 1. V sheds 0 bases and J sheds 8 bases, leaving 10 bases between their ends. Per the germline V gene, MNHNS is the CDR1 and SASEGT is the CDR2.